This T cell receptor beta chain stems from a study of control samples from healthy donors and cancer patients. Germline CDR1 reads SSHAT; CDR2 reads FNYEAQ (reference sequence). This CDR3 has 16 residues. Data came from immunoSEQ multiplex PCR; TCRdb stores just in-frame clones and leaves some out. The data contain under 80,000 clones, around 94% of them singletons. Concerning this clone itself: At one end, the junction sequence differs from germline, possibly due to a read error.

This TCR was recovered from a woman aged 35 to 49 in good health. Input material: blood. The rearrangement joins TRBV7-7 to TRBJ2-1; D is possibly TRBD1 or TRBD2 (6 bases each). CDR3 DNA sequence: TGTGCTAGCAGCAAAGGGTGGGGGGCCCCCTACAATGAGCAGTTCTTC. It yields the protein CASSKGWGAPYNEQFF.